This entry concerns a single T cell receptor (beta chain). The specificity of this receptor is unknown. Germline is not matched at one junction end, which may reflect a read error. Per the germline V gene (reference sequence), DFQATT is the CDR1 and SNEGSKA is the CDR2. The CDR3 starts with the cysteine, ends with the phenylalanine, and has 13 residues. Solely the CDR3 DNA is kept, with 39 bases framed from the first base. This sample was included in a study of T cell repertoires in aging, cancer and after chemotherapy (dated by TCRdb to between 2018 and 2021). For the study in its entirety: Six donor age groups were covered, ranging from 30 or younger up to 70 or older, and each group contained at least three individuals. In the solid tumor group, paired pre- and post-chemotherapy samples were obtained from brain tumor (glioblastoma) patients receiving temozolomide-based therapy. The complete dataset included some 10 million TCR reads. To look at immunoaging and at how T cells reconstitute after chemotherapy, the study profiled TCR beta repertoires in peripheral blood from both healthy donors and cancer patients. Alongside about 97 healthy donors serving as a reference group, the cohort included approximately 210 cancer patients, of whom 90 to 94 had hematological cancers and about 130 had solid cancers.

Using a mixed TRB-A/B primer pool, multiplex touch-down PCR amplified rearranged TRB sequences covering the V, D and J segments. Two consecutive PCR reactions with Phusion HS II polymerase added Illumina adapters and sample indices to the amplicons. The amplicons were purified from gel with the NucleoSpin Gel and PCR Clean-up kit and then assessed with Qubit and an Agilent 2100 Bioanalyzer. Libraries were sequenced on an Illumina MiSeq using 600-cycle, single-indexed, paired-end runs. Processing in the source paper ran as follows. TRB sequences were processed with MiXCR versions 2.12 and 3.0.5. Each unique CDR3 nucleotide sequence was treated as one clone, and only productive sequences with two or more reads were kept. Repertoire metrics included Shannon diversity, evenness, clonality (one minus evenness), and alpha-parameterized diversity profiles from alpha 0 to 5. The IGoR algorithm was used to calculate generation probabilities of clones in the paired pre- and post-chemotherapy samples. TCRdb redid the processing of the public reads, applying fastp at Q25 and MiXCR, and retained in-frame beta chains. Every CDR3 protein is listed once, alongside the most common genes and DNA of its rows. The V and J calls and clone size are TCRdb's, not the authors'. This sample comprises some 2,900 distinct CDR3 sequences, about 33% of them detected only once. The leading ten clones occupy around 74% of the sample.

The full study reports these points: An increase in median generation probability over the chemotherapy interval was observed in both cancer cohorts, suggesting that the repertoire was reconstituted through rebound thymic output. Compared with age-matched healthy donors, untreated patients with hematological or solid cancers had significantly lower TCR diversity and higher clonality in blood. The authors noted that the repertoire data do not allow conclusions about immunological memory after chemotherapy. In healthy donors, the decline in TCR diversity with age was mainly due to loss of richness, whereas in cancer patients loss of evenness also played a role.

Instead of sorted cells or RNA, genomic DNA extracted from peripheral blood served as the source for amplifying TCR beta rearrangements. The chain is encoded by TRBV20-1 joined to TRBJ1-6, with the D gene uncertain. This sequence originates from a human donor with a solid tumor. The sample comprised blood. The sequenced DNA: TGCAGTACGTCTGAGGGCCGTAATTTACCCCTCCACTTT. This yields the protein CSTSEGRNLPLHF.